The 26 T cell receptor beta chains presented below share a single source sample, sequenced in a study of T-cell reconstitution after alpha-beta-depleted transplantation in children. Unique molecular identifiers were used in preparing the TCRbeta library. TCRdb used MiXCR to reprocess the PCR reads, holding one entry per CDR3 protein. The table has approximately 500,000 distinct CDR3 sequences, roughly a tenth seen once. The specimen comprised PBMCs, sampled before TCRalphabeta/CD19-depleted stem cell transplant. Receptors were obtained from a child aged 2-15 years with inherited bone marrow failure, due to receive a stem cell transplant.

This clonotype came up many times. This chain connects TRBV5-6 to TRBJ1-5; D is undetermined. The CDR3 length is 13 residues. V was trimmed by 4 bases and J by 3 bases, leaving 8 bases between them. Germline CDR1 SGHDT, CDR2 YYEEEE. The chain's CDR3 is CASSPGDNQPQHF. Here the CDR3 DNA reads TGTGCCAGCAGCCCCGGGGACAATCAGCCCCAGCATTTT.

V and J are TRBV20-1 and TRBJ1-4; TRBD1 aligns across 7 bases. J lost 6 bases, V lost 0 bases, and 7 bases had no gene match. CDR3 length: 15 residues. From germline, CDR1 is DFQATT and CDR2 SNEGSKA (reference sequence). CDR3 loop: CSARDQGEHDEKLFF. The CDR3 coding sequence is TGCAGTGCTAGAGATCAGGGGGAGCATGATGAAAAACTGTTTTTT.

This clonotype has a count of ten or more. The chain recombines TRBV29-1 with TRBJ2-1; 10 nucleotides align to TRBD2. The CDR3 is 14 residues long. Trimming removed 2 bases from V and 6 bases from J; junction bases left unmatched: 4. The V gene's germline CDR1 is SQVTM and CDR2 ANQGSEA. CDR3 sequence reads: CSVERTSGLNEQFF. In DNA form, the CDR3 reads TGCAGCGTTGAAAGGACTAGCGGACTCAATGAGCAGTTCTTC.

This clonotype was recorded at least ten times. The genes are TRBV7-4 and TRBJ1-5; 9 bases are shared with TRBD1. The CDR3 has 19 amino acids. V shed 5 bases, J shed 0 bases, and the junction held 14 bases outside the gene matches. Looked up from germline, CDR1 is SGHVT and CDR2 is SQSDAQ. CDR3 loop: CASSTGDRDSRYSNQPQHF. The CDR3 bases are TGTGCCAGCAGCACTGGGGACAGGGATTCTCGTTATAGCAATCAGCCCCAGCATTTT.

This clonotype has ten or more counts. This chain joins TRBV27 and TRBJ2-7; D is perhaps TRBD1 or TRBD2 (5 bases each). CDR1 is MNHEY, CDR2 SMNVEV, per germline (reference sequence). V lost 5 bases and J 7 bases, leaving 18 bases between the germline ends. CDR3 length: 14 amino acids. The CDR3 sequence: CASSAGTTYREQYF. For the CDR3, the DNA is TGTGCCAGCAGTGCCGGGACCACTTATCGAGAGCAGTACTTC.

This clonotype was observed many times. The chain uses TRBV7-2 and TRBJ1-5, with 7 bases aligning to TRBD1. CDR3 length equals 15 residues. J gave up 9 bases and V 2 bases, and 10 bases lay outside the gene matches. Germline V lookup: CDR1 SGHTA, CDR2 FQGNSA. CDR3 loop: CASSLTGTAQGPQHF. The CDR3 DNA sequence: TGTGCCAGCAGCTTAACGGGGACAGCACAGGGGCCCCAGCATTTT.

This clonotype has a count of ten or more. The J gene is TRBJ2-3, the V gene TRBV20-1, with TRBD2 matching over 11 bases. After removal of 1 base from V and 0 bases from J, the junction contained 9 bases not matched to a gene. Germline V gene sequence: CDR1 DFQATT, CDR2 SNEGSKA (reference sequence). The length of the CDR3 is 18 residues. The DNA of the CDR3 is TGCAGTGCTAGAGGACTAGCGGGGCTACCAACTAGCACAGATACGCAGTATTTT. Protein product: CSARGLAGLPTSTDTQYF.

This clonotype appeared many times. CDR3 nucleotides: TGTGCCAGCAGCCGAGGACTTGCCCACGAGCAGTACTTC. Protein: CASSRGLAHEQYF. V usage is TRBV3-1 and J usage is TRBJ2-7; weak D call: TRBD2 (5 bases). The germline gives CDR1 LGHDT, CDR2 YNNKEL (reference sequence). V lost 4 bases, J lost 5 bases, and 12 bases lay in between. The CDR3 totals 13 residues.

This chain uses TRBV10-3 with TRBJ2-7, with 7 bases fitting TRBD2. The V gene's germline CDR1 is ENHRY and CDR2 SYGVKD. CDR3 size: 16 residues. V gave up 0 bases and J gave up 2 bases; unmatched junction bases: 7. CDR3 sequence (DNA): TGTGCCATCAGTGAGTCTGCGTGGGAGGGAGCCTACGAGCAGTACTTC. As protein: CAISESAWEGAYEQYF.

This clonotype was recorded many times. The chain carries TRBV4-3 and TRBJ2-7; tentatively, D is TRBD1 or TRBD2 (5 bases each). Germline-derived CDR1 and CDR2 are LGHNA and YSLEER. V was shortened by 5 bases and J by 0 bases, with 14 bases between the two germline ends. The CDR3 totals 15 residues. The CDR3 loop reads CASSWSGTGSYEQYF. As DNA, the CDR3 is TGCGCCAGCAGCTGGTCCGGGACCGGCTCCTACGAGCAGTACTTC.

This clonotype showed up many times. V usage is TRBV27 and J usage is TRBJ2-7; D unresolved. Germline lookup yields CDR1 MNHEY and CDR2 SMNVEV (reference sequence). V gave up 6 bases and J gave up 5 bases, with 8 bases separating them. There are 11 residues in the CDR3. Written as DNA, the CDR3 is TGTGCCAGCAGGAGTCGTAACGAGCAGTACTTC. This encodes CASRSRNEQYF.

In regard to this clonotype: A read error may explain this, as a much larger clone is one base away. CDR3 DNA sequence: TGTGCCAGCACCGTTTCAGACAGCCAGTTCTTC. It is translated as CASTVSDSQFF. V and J are TRBV7-9 and TRBJ2-1; tentative D call: TRBD1 (5 bases). Germline CDR1 and CDR2: SEHNR and FQNEAQ (reference sequence). V dropped 7 bases and J dropped 13 bases, with 14 bases sitting between them. There are 11 residues in the CDR3.

This chain uses TRBV6-1 with TRBJ2-2, with D possibly being TRBD2 (6 bases). The ends were cut back, 7 bases at V and 4 bases at J, with 13 bases in the middle. Germline loops: CDR1 MNHNS, CDR2 SASEGT. CDR3 length equals 14 residues. This CDR3 reads CASTAGSGTGELFF. The DNA for the CDR3 is TGTGCCAGCACCGCGGGGTCGGGCACCGGGGAGCTGTTTTTT.

This clonotype has a count of ten or more. V and J are TRBV4-3 and TRBJ2-3; 7 bases map to TRBD2. The CDR3 totals 18 residues. Germline loops: CDR1 LGHNA, CDR2 YSLEER. V lost 3 bases, J lost 0 bases, and 12 bases stayed unmatched. CDR3 bases: TGCGCCAGCAGCCACGAGCTGGGAGGGTCCCCGAGCACAGATACGCAGTATTTT. This codes for CASSHELGGSPSTDTQYF.

This clonotype occurred many times. The gene calls are TRBV28 and TRBJ1-6, with no clear D. This CDR3 is 13 amino acids long. Germline loops: CDR1 MDHEN, CDR2 SYDVKM. Trimming removed 8 bases from V and 9 bases from J, with 14 bases in between. CDR3 bases: TGTGCCAGCGCGCAACTGGGGATTTCACCCCTCCACTTT. This encodes CASAQLGISPLHF.

This clonotype was observed a few times. The chain recombines TRBV4-3 with TRBJ2-5; unclear D gene. Trimming removed 4 bases from V and 0 bases from J, with 12 bases in between. This CDR3 is 15 amino acids long. Germline loops: CDR1 LGHNA, CDR2 YSLEER. The CDR3 DNA sequence: TGCGCCAGCAGCCTTATTCGTAGGCACCAAGAGACCCAGTACTTC. As protein: CASSLIRRHQETQYF.

This clonotype was detected many times. The rearrangement links TRBV28 to TRBJ2-1, with 8 positions matching TRBD1. CDR1 is MDHEN and CDR2 is SYDVKM in the germline V gene. The V and J ends lost 5 bases and 3 bases, in that order; junction bases with no gene match: 9. The CDR3 length is 16 residues. In DNA, the CDR3 is TGTGCCAGCAGTCGACATCCAGGGGGCGACTACAATGAGCAGTTCTTC. This sequence encodes CASSRHPGGDYNEQFF.

This clonotype was recorded a few times. The chain joins TRBV7-2 to TRBJ2-1; D may be TRBD1 (5 bases). The germline V gene has CDR1 SGHTA and CDR2 FQGNSA. This CDR3 spans 14 amino acids. V lost 5 bases, J lost 6 bases, and 14 bases lay in between. The DNA of the CDR3 is TGTGCCAGCAGCCCCCAGGGTATGGGCAATGAGCAGTTCTTC. Amino acids: CASSPQGMGNEQFF.

The CDR3 DNA follows: TGCAGTGCTAGAGAGTTCGGCGGGAGGCCGGGGACAGATACGCAGTATTTT. It translates to CSAREFGGRPGTDTQYF. This chain uses TRBV20-1 with TRBJ2-3; TRBD2 matches at 8 bases. Germline values: CDR1 DFQATT, CDR2 SNEGSKA (reference sequence). This CDR3 region has 17 residues. The J segment lost 3 bases and the V segment lost 0 bases, leaving 11 bases of the junction unmatched.

This clonotype was counted a few times. The genes are TRBV7-2 and TRBJ2-7, with 10 bases lining up with TRBD2. V lost 4 bases and J lost 9; bases outside the gene matches: 18. Per the germline V gene, CDR1 is SGHTA and CDR2 is FQGNSA. This CDR3 spans 17 amino acids. The CDR3 DNA reads as TGTGCCAGCAGCTCCCGGCCAGCCGGGACTAGCGTTTCGGTGCAGTACTTC. This translates into CASSSRPAGTSVSVQYF.

The sample holds many counts of this clonotype. The J gene is TRBJ1-5, the V gene TRBV12-3 or TRBV12-4; D perhaps matches TRBD1 (5 bases). Trimming took off 5 bases at V and 1 base at J, with 18 bases between the two ends. The CDR3 spans 17 residues. As DNA, the CDR3 is TGTGCCAGCAGTCCCCGGGGGAGGGGCTCGAGCAATCAGCCCCAGCATTTT. Protein sequence: CASSPRGRGSSNQPQHF.

This clonotype was detected ten times or more. The V call is TRBV7-9, the J call TRBJ1-2, with D perhaps TRBD1 (6 bases). This CDR3 comprises 14 residues. Trimming shortened V by 4 bases and J by 2 bases, and 11 bases separated the two germline ends. Per the germline V gene, CDR1 is SEHNR and CDR2 is FQNEAQ (reference sequence). CDR3 DNA: TGTGCCAGCAGCTCCCTGACAGGAAACTATGGCTACACCTTC. It translates to CASSSLTGNYGYTF.

V gene TRBV11-1 combines with J gene TRBJ2-1; TRBD2 agrees at 9 bases. Trimming at V came to 5 bases and at J to 0 bases, leaving 11 bases not matched to a gene. The CDR3 runs 18 residues. Germline V gives CDR1 SGHAT, CDR2 FQDESV (reference sequence). The CDR3 region is CASSRVTSGSSSYNEQFF. The CDR3 DNA reads TGTGCCAGCAGCCGTGTGACTAGCGGAAGTAGCTCCTACAATGAGCAGTTCTTC.

The chain couples TRBV19 to TRBJ1-2; D may be TRBD1 (5 bases). CDR3 length: 14 residues. Germline assignment: CDR1 LNHDA and CDR2 SQIVND (reference sequence). V lost 6 bases, J lost 6 bases, and 17 bases lay in between. As DNA, the CDR3 is TGTGCCAGTAGGAGGGACTGGGATGTACATGGCTACACCTTC. Its protein is CASRRDWDVHGYTF.

This clonotype was recorded at least ten times. The chain couples TRBV7-9 to TRBJ2-6; D is uncertain. Germline V gives CDR1 SEHNR, CDR2 FQNEAQ (reference sequence). The length of the CDR3 is 15 residues. The germline V and J ends were trimmed by 5 bases and 3 bases, with 11 bases remaining between them. The CDR3 sequence is CASSRRPSGANVLTF. CDR3 bases: TGTGCCAGCAGCCGCAGGCCCAGTGGGGCCAACGTCCTGACTTTC. The complete variable domain, with remaining parts taken from reference TRBV7-9 and TRBJ2-6, reads DTGVSQNPRHKITKRGQNVTFRCDPISEHNRLYWYRQTLGQGPEFLTYFQNEAQLEKSRLLSDRFSAERPKGSFSTLEIQRTEQGDSAMYLCASSRRPSGANVLTFGAGSRLTVL.

As to this clonotype: Since the CDR3 does not end with the conserved phenylalanine or tryptophan, this likely comes from a read error. The rearrangement joins TRBV10-2 to TRBJ2-1; 8 positions agree with TRBD2. Per germline, CDR1 WSHSY and CDR2 SAAADI. V dropped 6 bases and J dropped 7; count of bases not matched to a gene: 5. The CDR3 totals 13 residues. CDR3 sequence (DNA): TGCGCCAGCAGCGGGACTAGGGTTAATGAGCAGTTCTTA. It translates to CASSGTRVNEQFL.